This TCR beta chain was observed in a study of CD8 T cell repertoires and HIV-1 epitope variants. At the level of the study: T cells were cultured for nine to ten days with cytokines added on days 3 and 7. Study-wide results and limits: Of under ten antigen-specific beta clonotypes, about six appeared to cross-react with escape variants.

Trimming stripped 2 bases from V and 5 bases from J, with 8 bases between. CDR3 length: 13 residues. In germline, CDR1 is SGHRS, CDR2 YFSETQ. About this clone: Antigen: not known.

TCRdb's copy holds only in-frame clones and misses some; the assay was immunoSEQ multiplex PCR. The sample lists 6,000 or so clones; approximately 70% were seen once. The clonotype was recovered from a male donor with HIV. The chain employs TRBV5-1 and TRBJ2-1; D unresolved. The sequencing input was cultured CD8+ T cells derived from PBMCs. The CDR3 sequence: CASSFTPHNEQFF. The DNA for the CDR3 is TGCGCCAGCAGCTTTACTCCCCACAATGAGCAGTTCTTC.